These T cell receptor beta chains were read from a single sample in a study of T-cell memory formation after mild COVID-19. TCRdb itself ran the 5' RACE reads through MiXCR, one entry per CDR3 protein. The sample shows fewer than 400,000 distinct CDR3 sequences, about 15% of them seen only once. The sequenced material came from PBMCs or a T cell subset sorted from them (not recorded which). The receptors shown here come from a young man who had mild COVID-19 (a few samples of this study predate the infection). Cell type and time point are not known. The CDR3 runs from the conserved cysteine through the conserved F or W. Each record gives: J gene, V gene, D gene, CDR3 protein. D genes are given only for firm matches.

J: TRBJ1-1
V: TRBV4-2
D: -
CDR3: CASSQGRQGHTEAFF

J: TRBJ1-1
V: TRBV29-1
D: -
CDR3: CSVEEVGNTEAFF

J: TRBJ2-3
V: TRBV29-1
D: -
CDR3: CSARSRGSTDTQYF

J: TRBJ2-5
V: TRBV12-3/TRBV12-4
D: -
CDR3: CASRSGTLRGETQYF

J: TRBJ2-2
V: TRBV7-2
D: TRBD2
CDR3: CASRVAGGPTGELFF

J: TRBJ1-3
V: TRBV12-3/TRBV12-4
D: -
CDR3: CASSAWGGSHIYF

J: TRBJ1-2
V: TRBV12-3/TRBV12-4
D: -
CDR3: CASSLGTETYGYTF

J: TRBJ2-7
V: TRBV20-1
D: -
CDR3: CSAPGKTTYEQYF

J: TRBJ1-4
V: TRBV6-6
D: -
CDR3: CASSRTTGQDNEKLFF

J: TRBJ2-1
V: TRBV5-6
D: -
CDR3: CASSLEVTVGSEQFF

J: TRBJ1-6
V: TRBV18
D: TRBD1
CDR3: CASSGTGGNSPLHF

J: TRBJ1-6
V: TRBV20-1
D: -
CDR3: CSARDPGRGGNSPLHF

J: TRBJ1-6
V: TRBV7-9
D: -
CDR3: CASSFERTSYNSPLHF

J: TRBJ2-1
V: TRBV29-1
D: TRBD2
CDR3: CSATGTSGNEQFF

J: TRBJ2-1
V: TRBV15
D: -
CDR3: CATSRDHGASYNEQFF

J: TRBJ1-5
V: TRBV12-3/TRBV12-4
D: -
CDR3: CASSPQLLDQPQHF

J: TRBJ2-7
V: TRBV27
D: TRBD1
CDR3: CASSRPGTGTYEQYF

J: TRBJ2-7
V: TRBV7-6
D: -
CDR3: CASSSPSQGYEQYF

J: TRBJ1-1
V: TRBV11-2
D: -
CDR3: CASSLTVRTEAFF

J: TRBJ1-2
V: TRBV12-5
D: -
CDR3: CASAKNYGYTF

J: TRBJ1-5
V: TRBV18
D: TRBD1
CDR3: CASSPQGNSNQPQHF

J: TRBJ1-2
V: TRBV27
D: TRBD1
CDR3: CASSFFATGAGGGGYTF

J: TRBJ2-7
V: TRBV12-3/TRBV12-4
D: TRBD1
CDR3: CASSESVGQVEQYF

J: TRBJ2-7
V: TRBV7-2
D: TRBD1
CDR3: CASSPRQGHNEQYF

J: TRBJ2-3
V: TRBV5-1
D: -
CDR3: CASSGAGGPTDTQYF

J: TRBJ1-1
V: TRBV6-5
D: -
CDR3: CASSYSGGDEAFF

J: TRBJ2-1
V: TRBV5-5
D: TRBD2
CDR3: CASSLGPSGGALIPYNEQFF

J: TRBJ2-1
V: TRBV6-5
D: TRBD1
CDR3: CASRTAGTVGNEQFF

J: TRBJ1-1
V: TRBV25-1
D: TRBD1
CDR3: CASSPNRDRSMNTEAFF

J: TRBJ2-7
V: TRBV12-3/TRBV12-4
D: -
CDR3: CASSLSGPRYEQYF

J: TRBJ1-3
V: TRBV20-1
D: -
CDR3: CSARDIRYSGNTIYF

J: TRBJ1-5
V: TRBV7-2
D: -
CDR3: CASSTNRDWPQHF

J: TRBJ2-1
V: TRBV19
D: TRBD2
CDR3: CASSPTGTSGGMVSYNEQFF

J: TRBJ1-2
V: TRBV7-9
D: TRBD1
CDR3: CASSSPGQVDYGYTF

J: TRBJ1-1
V: TRBV7-2
D: -
CDR3: CASSFQGVRNTEAFF

J: TRBJ2-7
V: TRBV12-3/TRBV12-4
D: -
CDR3: CASSRDSAYEQYF

J: TRBJ1-6
V: TRBV5-1
D: -
CDR3: CASSSRRARNSPLHF

J: TRBJ1-2
V: TRBV29-1
D: -
CDR3: CSVDRQGYGYTF

J: TRBJ2-5
V: TRBV7-6
D: -
CDR3: CASSNRQAQETQYF

J: TRBJ1-1
V: TRBV7-3
D: -
CDR3: CASSLYGGAATEAFF

J: TRBJ2-4
V: TRBV20-1
D: -
CDR3: CSAIGGQGGAKNIQYF

J: TRBJ2-2
V: TRBV7-2
D: -
CDR3: CASRIDRPTGELFF

J: TRBJ1-1
V: TRBV5-1
D: -
CDR3: CASGGGARDTEAFF

J: TRBJ2-1
V: TRBV9
D: TRBD1
CDR3: CASSGTDRVDEQFF

J: TRBJ1-3
V: TRBV12-3/TRBV12-4
D: -
CDR3: CASSYQGNTIYF